This TCR beta chain was retrieved from a study of read filtering for tumor transcriptome and immune sequencing. Regarding the study as a whole: Dropping single-read clonotypes raised IR-seq and RNA-seq shared-clonotype correlation.

This library used roughly 400 ng RNA and molecular barcoded adaptors spanning alpha/delta and beta/gamma chains. MiXCR, applied by TCRdb to the reads, yields one record per CDR3 protein. The data show 50,000 or so distinct CDR3 sequences, roughly a fifth seen once. The CDR3 contains 19 residues. Germline V gives CDR1 MDHEN, CDR2 SYDVKM. Trimming cost V 2 bases and J 5 bases; bases outside gene matches: 14. This clonotype appeared a few times. Its antigen is unknown. The chain combines TRBV28 with TRBJ2-7; the match to TRBD2 covers 14 bases. The TCR originated in a donor over 35 with multiple myeloma. Sequenced input: a population of CD138-negative cells sorted from bone marrow. CDR3 nucleotide sequence: TGTGCCAGCAGTTTAAGGCCCGGACTAGCGGGAGGAAGGGAGGACGAGCAGTACTTC. Encoded protein: CASSLRPGLAGGREDEQYF.